The 13 T cell receptor beta chains presented below share a single source sample, sequenced in a study of cytomegalovirus exposure and HLA in healthy donors. The PCR made use of 60 Vbeta and 13 Jbeta primers. TCRdb's copy holds only in-frame clones and misses some; the assay was immunoSEQ multiplex PCR. The table shows some 120,000 clones, with roughly 84% occurring only once. Sequenced material: PBMCs. The receptors derive from a woman aged 18-30 years in good health and CMV-seropositive.

As to this clone: One end of the junction fails to match germline, which may point to a read error. The chain uses TRBV29-1 and TRBJ2-1; a weak D match, TRBD2 (7 bases). CDR3 length: 14 residues. Germline V gene lookup returns CDR1 SQVTM and CDR2 ANQGSEA. Here the CDR3 DNA reads TGCAGCGTCGAAGGTAGGGGGGGCCAGAATGAGCAGTTCTTC. Translated, it gives CSVEGRGGQNEQFF.

The V gene is TRBV2, the J gene TRBJ1-3, with 7 positions matching TRBD1. J lost 0 bases, V lost 6 bases, and 8 bases had no gene match. Germline CDR1 is SNHLY and CDR2 is FYNNEI. The CDR3 loop spans 16 amino acids. The CDR3 coding sequence is TGTGCCAGCAGCCAGGGACAGACAAGCTCTGGAAACACCATATATTTT. It encodes CASSQGQTSSGNTIYF.

The CDR3 DNA sequence: TGTGCCAGCAGCCCCTCTGGAGGGTACGAGCAGTACTTC. It specifies CASSPSGGYEQYF. The chain uses TRBV7-9 and TRBJ2-7, with D maybe TRBD2 (6 bases). The length of the CDR3 is 13 residues. Germline CDR1 is SEHNR and CDR2 is FQNEAQ (reference sequence). Between the trimmed V and J ends, which lost 5 bases and 4 bases, there was a span of 12 bases.

The rearrangement joins TRBV28 to TRBJ2-1, with 14 bases that match TRBD2. Germline CDR1 MDHEN, CDR2 SYDVKM. The J segment lost 6 bases and the V segment lost 8 bases, leaving 3 bases of the junction unmatched. The CDR3 spans 14 residues. CDR3 nucleotide sequence: TGTGCCAGCTGGACTAGCGGGGGGACCAATGAGCAGTTCTTC. This sequence encodes CASWTSGGTNEQFF.

The chain recombines TRBV6-1 with TRBJ2-3, with 9 nucleotides matching TRBD1. CDR3 length equals 15 residues. Trimming removed 6 bases from V and 2 bases from J; junction bases left unmatched: 6. Germline V gives CDR1 MNHNS, CDR2 SASEGT. The CDR3 DNA reads TGTGCCAGCAGCCCCGGGACAGGGAACACAGATACGCAGTATTTT. This sequence encodes CASSPGTGNTDTQYF.

This clone has just a few counts. The chain couples TRBV5-4 to TRBJ1-4; no clear D. V was cut by 2 bases and J by 1 base, with 12 bases left in between. CDR1 is SGHNT, CDR2 YYREEE, per germline (reference sequence). The CDR3 contains 16 residues. DNA for the CDR3: TGTGCCAGCAGCTTTTCGTCGCCAGGAACTAATGAAAAACTGTTTTTT. It yields the protein CASSFSSPGTNEKLFF.

The V and J genes are TRBV11-2 and TRBJ2-1, with 7 bases matching TRBD1. This CDR3 comprises 14 residues. Germline V gene data show CDR1 as SGHAT and CDR2 as FQNNGV. Trimming cost V 1 base and J 4 bases; bases outside gene matches: 1. The CDR3 region is CASSLGTGYNEQFF. The DNA of the CDR3 is TGTGCCAGCAGCTTAGGGACAGGTTACAATGAGCAGTTCTTC.

This clone was seen a few times. The chain joins TRBV30 to TRBJ1-3; D gene unclear. CDR3 size: 13 residues. The V end was cut by 0 bases, the J end by 5 bases, with 8 bases between. CDR1 GTSNPN and CDR2 SVGIG come from the germline V gene (reference sequence). This CDR3 is CAWSVPPRNTIYF. The CDR3 DNA is TGTGCCTGGAGTGTACCTCCTAGAAACACCATATATTTT. Full variable domain (missing parts from reference TRBV30 and TRBJ1-3): SQTIHQWPATLVQPVGSPLSLECTVEGTSNPNLYWYRQAAGRGLQLLFYSVGIGQISSEVPQNLSASRPQDRQFILSSKKLLLSDSGFYLCAWSVPPRNTIYFGEGSWLTVV.

This clone was seen only a few times. The chain links TRBV29-1 to TRBJ1-3, with no clear D. CDR1 SQVTM and CDR2 ANQGSEA come from the germline V gene. This CDR3 has 13 residues. V was pared by 3 bases and J by 0 bases, with 6 bases between. The CDR3 DNA follows: TGCAGCGTTGACGGGAGCTCTGGAAACACCATATATTTT. This codes for CSVDGSSGNTIYF.

The gene calls are TRBV7-3 and TRBJ2-3; 10 bases line up with TRBD2. The V and J ends lost 1 base and 4 bases, in that order; junction bases with no gene match: 8. This CDR3 region has 17 residues. CDR1 and CDR2 (germline): SGHTA, FQGTGA. CDR3 sequence (DNA): TGTGCCAGCAGCTTAAGGGGAGCGGGGGGGCCTGCAGATACGCAGTATTTT. Amino acid sequence: CASSLRGAGGPADTQYF.

This chain joins TRBV6-5 and TRBJ1-1; TRBD1 matches 9 bases. V was clipped by 0 bases and J by 1 base; unmatched bases: 3. The CDR3 length is 16 residues. Germline CDR1 reads MNHEY; CDR2 reads SVGAGI. The CDR3 nucleotides are TGTGCCAGCAGTTACTCCGGGACAGGGTGGAACACTGAAGCTTTCTTT. Its protein is CASSYSGTGWNTEAFF.

The count of this clone is one. This chain connects TRBV29-1 to TRBJ2-1; TRBD2 matches 9 bases. There are 16 residues in the CDR3. V lost 1 base, J lost 6 bases, and 10 bases stayed unmatched. Germline CDR1 and CDR2: SQVTM and ANQGSEA. The CDR3 sequence: CSVEVFGGGVSNEQFF. The CDR3 DNA is TGCAGCGTTGAAGTATTCGGCGGGGGGGTGTCCAATGAGCAGTTCTTC.

This clone appeared a single time. The chain couples TRBV11-1 to TRBJ2-2; maybe TRBD2 (7 bases). Trimming cost V 6 bases and J 0 bases, with 11 bases left between them. Germline V gives CDR1 SGHAT, CDR2 FQDESV (reference sequence). CDR3 size: 15 residues. CDR3 amino acids: CASRTGGPNTGELFF. CDR3 DNA: TGTGCCAGCAGGACCGGGGGGCCGAACACCGGGGAGCTGTTTTTT.